The 24 T cell receptor beta chains below all came from one sample that was sequenced in a study of T cells in Graves' hyperthyroidism and ophthalmopathy. TCR beta CDR3 regions were amplified from RNA transcripts. First-round RT-PCR with HTBI primers amplified the TCR CDR3 region. MiXCR was run by TCRdb on the multiplex PCR reads, yielding one entry per CDR3 protein. The data contain roughly 710,000 distinct CDR3 sequences, around 40% of them singletons. Sequenced input: blood. These receptors were collected from a woman aged 40-49 years with Graves' hyperthyroidism.

There are many counts of this clonotype. V gene TRBV20-1 combines with J gene TRBJ1-5, with D tentatively TRBD1 (6 bases). V lost 4 bases and J 5 bases, leaving 12 bases between the germline ends. This CDR3 has 13 amino acids. Germline V lookup: CDR1 DFQATT, CDR2 SNEGSKA (reference sequence). The DNA of the CDR3 is TGCAGTGCTAAGGACAGCTTGGATCAGCCCCAGCATTTT. Translation gives CSAKDSLDQPQHF.

A word on this clonotype: Compared with germline, one end of the junction differs, possibly owing to a read error. The chain recombines TRBV10-3 with TRBJ1-2; 9 bases map to TRBD1. This CDR3 contains 15 residues. Germline assignment: CDR1 ENHRY and CDR2 SYGVKD. CDR3 amino acids: CASSVGTGNNYGYTF. CDR3 DNA: TGTGCCAGCAGTGTGGGGACAGGGAACAACTATGGCTACACCTTC.

This clonotype has only a few counts. One junction end does not reproduce the germline sequence, and a read error may be involved. The rearrangement joins TRBV10-3 to TRBJ2-2; 10 positions match TRBD2. This CDR3 region has 17 residues. Germline values: CDR1 ENHRY, CDR2 SYGVKD. The CDR3 region has the DNA TGTGCCAGCAGTTGGGAGCGGGGGGGTACGAACACCGGGGAGCTGTTTTTT. Protein: CASSWERGGTNTGELFF.

In this sample, this clonotype turned up many times. This sequence joins TRBV7-8 and TRBJ2-7; 11 bases fit TRBD2. Per the germline V gene, CDR1 is SGHVS and CDR2 is FQNEAQ. The CDR3 length is 20 residues. The junction had 16 bases not matched to a gene; V was cut back by 3 bases and J by 0 bases. The CDR3 bases are TGTGCCAGCAGCTTGCGGCCGTGGACTAGCGGGTCTAGGGCCTCCTACGAGCAGTACTTC. This codes for CASSLRPWTSGSRASYEQYF.

This clonotype came up a few times. This chain uses TRBV6-6 with TRBJ1-4; D may be TRBD1 (5 bases). The CDR3 covers 14 residues. V gave up 6 bases and J gave up 2 bases, with 10 bases separating them. Germline CDR1 MNHNY, CDR2 SVGAGI (reference sequence). This CDR3 is CASRQVATNEKLFF. The CDR3 nucleotides read TGTGCCAGCAGACAGGTTGCTACTAATGAAAAACTGTTTTTT.

To note about this clonotype: A junction boundary mismatches the germline segment, possibly from a read error. The CDR3 DNA is TGCGCCAGCAGTCAACTCTCGGGCGCCGGGGAGCTGTTTTTT. Translation gives CASSQLSGAGELFF. This rearrangement joins TRBV11-2 to TRBJ2-2; no clear D. CDR1 is SGHAT, CDR2 FQNNGV, per germline. This CDR3 has 14 amino acids.

This clonotype was recorded many times. The chain combines TRBV7-9 with TRBJ1-1; tentative D call: TRBD1 (6 bases). The CDR3 loop spans 16 amino acids. The V and J ends lost 5 bases and 3 bases respectively, with 19 bases between them. The germline V gene has CDR1 SEHNR and CDR2 FQNEAQ (reference sequence). In DNA, the CDR3 is TGTGCCAGCAGCCCTAGCGGGCTGGGGGCCGACACTGAAGCTTTCTTT. It encodes CASSPSGLGADTEAFF.

This rearrangement joins TRBV10-3 to TRBJ1-1, with D unclear. Trimming cost V 0 bases and J 7 bases, with 6 bases left between them. The CDR3 spans 12 residues. Germline V gives CDR1 ENHRY, CDR2 SYGVKD. The CDR3 sequence is CAISESKGEAFF. The CDR3, as DNA: TGTGCCATCAGTGAGTCCAAAGGTGAAGCTTTCTTT.

This clonotype was seen ten or more times. V usage is TRBV29-1 and J usage is TRBJ2-7; 9 bases fit TRBD1. The ends lost 6 bases at V and 6 bases at J; junction bases unmatched: 9. This CDR3 has 13 residues. Germline CDR1 is SQVTM and CDR2 is ANQGSEA. CDR3 nucleotide sequence: TGCAGCGTCCACACCGGGACAGGGATCGAGCAGTACTTC. It yields the protein CSVHTGTGIEQYF.

This clonotype was seen at least ten times. The gene calls are TRBV20-1 and TRBJ2-7; D remains ambiguous. The CDR3 loop spans 12 amino acids. Trimming removed 3 bases from V and 3 bases from J, with 9 bases in between. The germline CDR1 and CDR2 sequences are DFQATT and SNEGSKA (reference sequence). The CDR3 DNA is TGCAGTGCTAGTAGAATCCTCTACGAGCAGTACTTC. It encodes CSASRILYEQYF.

The count of this clonotype is one. This rearrangement joins TRBV7-2 to TRBJ2-1, with D possibly TRBD1 on 6 matching bases. Per the germline V gene, CDR1 is SGHTA and CDR2 is FQGNSA. The germline V and J ends were trimmed by 4 bases and 5 bases, with 12 bases remaining between them. There are 14 residues in the CDR3. For the CDR3, the DNA is TGTGCCAGCAGCTCAACGGGGACACACAATGAGCAGTTCTTC. Its translation: CASSSTGTHNEQFF.

This clonotype was observed a handful of times. The genes are TRBV20-1 and TRBJ1-1, with D perhaps matching TRBD1 (5 bases). CDR3 length: 13 amino acids. V lost 5 bases, J lost 1 base, and 11 bases lay in between. The V gene's germline CDR1 is DFQATT and CDR2 SNEGSKA (reference sequence). CDR3 loop: CSAGGVKNTEAFF. CDR3 bases: TGCAGTGCTGGGGGGGTCAAGAACACTGAAGCTTTCTTT.

As to this clonotype: This may stem from a read error, because a much larger clone lies one nucleotide away. The chain is built from TRBV9 and TRBJ2-5, with 9 bases fitting TRBD1. With 4 bases clipped from V and 6 bases from J, the junction kept 7 bases outside the gene matches. Germline CDR1 reads SGDLS; CDR2 reads YYNGEE. The length of the CDR3 is 14 residues. The CDR3, as DNA: TGTGCCAGCAGCCCTTGGACAGGGGAAAAGACCCAGTACTTC. Its protein is CASSPWTGEKTQYF.

This chain joins TRBV10-3 and TRBJ2-5, with D possibly being TRBD1 or TRBD2 (5 bases each). This CDR3 region has 16 residues. Germline lookup yields CDR1 ENHRY and CDR2 SYGVKD. V was pared by 3 bases and J by 5 bases, with 19 bases between. CDR3 coding DNA: TGTGCCATCAGTGATCAGTGGCTTGAGGGGTGGGAGACCCAGTACTTC. Translation gives CAISDQWLEGWETQYF.

V usage is TRBV7-8 and J usage is TRBJ1-5, with 7 nucleotides matching TRBD1. This CDR3 spans 14 amino acids. V lost 8 bases and J lost 5; bases outside the gene matches: 9. Germline V CDR1 and CDR2: SGHVS, FQNEAQ. The CDR3 is CASQGGRDHQPQHF. DNA of the CDR3: TGTGCCAGCCAGGGGGGAAGGGATCATCAGCCCCAGCATTTT.

This chain links TRBV29-1 with TRBJ1-2; possible D gene TRBD1, 5 bases. V gave up 6 bases and J gave up 2 bases, with 16 bases separating them. Germline V gene data show CDR1 as SQVTM and CDR2 as ANQGSEA. The CDR3 has 14 residues. CDR3 coding DNA: TGCAGCGTACTCGCCCTTCGGGGGAACTATGGCTACACCTTC. This codes for CSVLALRGNYGYTF.

About this clonotype itself: A much larger clone sits a single nucleotide away, making a read error possible. The chain has TRBV7-2 and TRBJ2-7, with 13 bases matching TRBD2. CDR1 SGHTA and CDR2 FQGNSA come from the germline V gene. This CDR3 has 15 residues. J lost 3 bases, V lost 8 bases, and 7 bases had no gene match. The DNA for the CDR3 is TGTGCCAGCGGCACTTGGACTAGCGGGGGCTACGAGCAGTACTTC. This sequence encodes CASGTWTSGGYEQYF.

This clonotype was counted ten times or more. V usage is TRBV19 and J usage is TRBJ1-5; 7 bases map to TRBD1. V lost 8 bases, J lost 3 bases, and 10 bases stayed unmatched. Germline CDR1 is LNHDA and CDR2 is SQIVND (reference sequence). This CDR3 has 15 residues. For the CDR3, the DNA is TGTGCCAGTGACAGGGCTCTTACCCCCAATCAGCCCCAGCATTTT. Translating gives CASDRALTPNQPQHF.

The sample holds many counts of this clonotype. The rearrangement joins TRBV19 to TRBJ1-1, with D unresolved. V was cut by 10 bases and J by 2 bases, with 17 bases left in between. CDR1 is LNHDA and CDR2 is SQIVND in the germline V gene (reference sequence). The CDR3 consists of 14 residues. CDR3 protein: CATRLKGPNTEAFF. As DNA, the CDR3 is TGTGCCACTAGACTAAAAGGCCCCAACACTGAAGCTTTCTTT.

There are many counts of this clonotype. The chain employs TRBV2 and TRBJ2-2; D unclear. Germline assignment: CDR1 SNHLY and CDR2 FYNNEI. This CDR3 spans 11 amino acids. The V gene lost 7 bases and the J gene lost 6 bases, with 6 bases spanning the gap. The CDR3 DNA sequence: TGTGCCAGCAAGGCTTCCGGGGAGCTGTTTTTT. Translated: CASKASGELFF.

The chain has TRBV19 and TRBJ1-1; D is possibly TRBD1 (5 bases). CDR3 size: 15 residues. Germline V CDR1 and CDR2: LNHDA, SQIVND (reference sequence). Trimming pared 5 bases from V and 3 bases from J, leaving 16 bases between. This CDR3 is CASSPGEGLDTEAFF. CDR3 nucleotide sequence: TGTGCCAGTAGTCCGGGGGAGGGCCTTGACACTGAAGCTTTCTTT.

The genes are TRBV19 and TRBJ1-2, with D perhaps matching TRBD1 (5 bases). The germline gives CDR1 LNHDA, CDR2 SQIVND (reference sequence). This CDR3 is built from 17 residues. V was shortened by 3 bases and J by 8 bases, with 25 bases between the two germline ends. The CDR3 loop is CASSISTPGKSLGGYTF. The CDR3 bases are TGTGCCAGTAGTATCAGTACGCCAGGGAAATCTTTAGGGGGCTACACCTTC.

CDR3 DNA sequence: TGTGCCAGCAGTTTTGAGGGGAGAGGTGGAAACACCATATATTTT. Protein: CASSFEGRGGNTIYF. The chain has TRBV12-3 or TRBV12-4 and TRBJ1-3; perhaps TRBD1 as D (5 bases). V lost 3 bases to trimming and J lost 3 bases, with 12 bases between them. The CDR3 spans 15 residues.

This clonotype was counted between two and nine times. The V and J genes are TRBV3-1 and TRBJ2-5; 10 nucleotides align to TRBD2. Germline values: CDR1 LGHDT, CDR2 YNNKEL (reference sequence). The CDR3 runs to 17 residues. With 2 bases clipped from V and 6 bases from J, the junction kept 12 bases outside the gene matches. The CDR3 DNA sequence: TGTGCCAGCAGCCAACTGAAGGAGCGGGGGGGCCGTAAGACCCAGTACTTC. This codes for CASSQLKERGGRKTQYF.